Listed here are 27 T cell receptor beta chains from one sample, sequenced in a study of T cell responses to AZD1222 COVID-19 vaccine. Profiled with immunoSEQ multiplex PCR; TCRdb holds only in-frame clones, not every one. The data show some 130,000 clones, with 92% seen just once and under 4.5% held by the top ten. Sequences were derived from peripheral blood, sampled on day 0 of AZD1222 vaccination. Receptor source: an adult in good health.

The chain combines TRBV28 with TRBJ2-2; 12 bases map to TRBD2. Trimming took 10 bases from V and 7 from J; bases not matched to a gene: 13. Germline lookup yields CDR1 MDHEN and CDR2 SYDVKM. The CDR3 has 16 amino acids. This CDR3 is CATRTSGVWVSGELFF. The CDR3, as DNA: TGTGCCACCCGGACTAGCGGGGTTTGGGTTAGCGGGGAGCTGTTTTTT.

The rearrangement joins TRBV12-2 to TRBJ1-1. TRBV12-2 is flagged as a pseudogene. The CDR3 is 13 amino acids. The CDR3 region is CASRLVVNTEAFF. The CDR3 DNA is TGTGCAAGTCGCTTAGTTGTGAACACTGAAGCTTTCTTT.

The chain has TRBV5-4 and TRBJ1-1; TRBD1 agrees at 7 bases. The length of the CDR3 is 16 residues. In germline, CDR1 is SGHNT, CDR2 YYREEE (reference sequence). The V gene end was trimmed by 4 bases and the J gene end by 0 bases; junction bases not matched to a gene: 9. The CDR3 protein is CASSPRTGRLNTEAFF. CDR3 nucleotides: TGTGCCAGCAGCCCCCGGACAGGTCGATTGAACACTGAAGCTTTCTTT. The full variable domain, its missing parts supplied by reference TRBV5-4 and TRBJ1-1, is ETGVTQSPTHLIKTRGQQVTLRCSSQSGHNTVSWYQQALGQGPQFIFQYYREEENGRGNFPPRFSGLQFPNYSSELNVNALELDDSALYLCASSPRTGRLNTEAFFGQGTRLTVV.

The chain couples TRBV19 to TRBJ1-5, with 11 bases matching TRBD1. Germline CDR1 and CDR2: LNHDA and SQIVND (reference sequence). The CDR3 runs to 17 residues. V lost 4 bases, J lost 2 bases, and 7 bases stayed unmatched. As DNA, the CDR3 is TGTGCCAGTAGTACGGGACAGGGGGATTGGGGCAATCAGCCCCAGCATTTT. This sequence encodes CASSTGQGDWGNQPQHF.

Notes on this clone: Other DNA sequences in the same sample also yield this CDR3. The genes are TRBV27 and TRBJ1-5; D not resolved. V was cut by 0 bases and J by 4 bases, with 4 bases left in between. This CDR3 is built from 13 residues. Germline loops: CDR1 MNHEY, CDR2 SMNVEV (reference sequence). The CDR3 is CASSLSGNQPQHF. CDR3 in DNA: TGTGCCAGCAGTTTATCGGGGAATCAGCCCCAGCATTTT.

The chain is built from TRBV14 and TRBJ2-1; 10 bases are shared with TRBD2. With 2 bases clipped from V and 8 bases from J, the junction kept 15 bases outside the gene matches. Germline CDR1 reads SGHDN; CDR2 reads FVKESK. The CDR3 is 18 residues long. CDR3 sequence (DNA): TGTGCCAGCAGCCAAAGGCGATTTGCGGCTAGCGGGAGCGATGAGCAGTTCTTC. Its protein product is CASSQRRFAASGSDEQFF.

The chain uses TRBV30 and TRBJ1-6, with TRBD1 as a possible D gene (5 bases). The germline V gene encodes CDR1 GTSNPN and CDR2 SVGIG (reference sequence). There are 11 residues in the CDR3. V shed 3 bases and J shed 10 bases, with 7 bases lying between them. CDR3 sequence reads: CAWSRDSPLHF. CDR3 in DNA: TGTGCCTGGAGCCGGGACTCACCCCTCCACTTT. The variable domain in full, completed from reference TRBV30 and TRBJ1-6, reads SQTIHQWPATLVQPVGSPLSLECTVEGTSNPNLYWYRQAAGRGLQLLFYSVGIGQISSEVPQNLSASRPQDRQFILSSKKLLLSDSGFYLCAWSRDSPLHFGNGTRLTVT.

In DNA, the CDR3 is TGTGCCAGCAGCTCGGGGGTTGGCACCTACGAGCAGTACTTC. Amino acid sequence: CASSSGVGTYEQYF. The chain recombines TRBV7-9 with TRBJ2-7; tentatively, D is TRBD2 (6 bases). The CDR3 runs to 14 residues. V lost 4 bases and J lost 2, with 12 bases in between. Germline values: CDR1 SEHNR, CDR2 FQNEAQ (reference sequence).

The chain links TRBV14 to TRBJ2-1; tentative D call: TRBD1 (7 bases). V lost 2 bases and J 5 bases, leaving 13 bases between the germline ends. The CDR3 covers 15 residues. Germline assignment: CDR1 SGHDN and CDR2 FVKESK. For the CDR3, the DNA is TGTGCCAGCAGCCAAAGGAGGGGGCGCCACAATGAGCAGTTCTTC. This codes for CASSQRRGRHNEQFF.

This chain links TRBV4-1 with TRBJ1-5; D possibly corresponds to TRBD1 (5 bases). Germline values: CDR1 MGHRA, CDR2 YSYEKL. V dropped 5 bases and J dropped 7 bases, with 12 bases sitting between them. CDR3 length equals 13 residues. CDR3 sequence (DNA): TGCGCCAGCAGCTTGGACATCGGCCAGCCCCAGCATTTT. Its translation is CASSLDIGQPQHF.

The J gene is TRBJ2-7, the V gene TRBV7-2; D perhaps matches TRBD2 (5 bases). The CDR3 has 14 amino acids. V was pared by 2 bases and J by 2 bases, with 10 bases between. The germline gives CDR1 SGHTA, CDR2 FQGNSA. CDR3 protein: CASSLRLAAYEQYF. The DNA for the CDR3 is TGTGCCAGCAGCTTAAGGCTAGCCGCCTACGAGCAGTACTTC.

This rearrangement joins TRBV3-1 (or the pseudogene TRBV3-2) to TRBJ2-7, with 8 bases fitting TRBD2. The trim removed 4 bases at V and 7 bases at J, leaving 6 bases unmatched. Germline V gene sequence: CDR1 LGHDT, CDR2 YNNKEL (reference sequence). CDR3 length equals 13 residues. The CDR3 is CASSLRVAGEQYF. In nucleotides, the CDR3 is TGTGCCAGCAGCCTGCGGGTAGCGGGAGAGCAGTACTTC.

The chain uses TRBV7-2 and TRBJ2-3, with D maybe TRBD2 (6 bases). Trimming removed 3 bases at V and 1 base at J, with 8 bases between. Looked up from germline, CDR1 is SGHTA and CDR2 is FQGNSA. The CDR3 contains 14 residues. The CDR3 loop is CASSFQRGTDTQYF. In DNA form, the CDR3 reads TGTGCCAGCAGCTTCCAGCGGGGCACAGATACGCAGTATTTT.

The rearrangement links TRBV4-3 to TRBJ1-1; D is undetermined. V was shortened by 1 base and J by 0 bases, with 9 bases between the two germline ends. The germline V gene encodes CDR1 LGHNA and CDR2 YSLEER. CDR3 length: 15 residues. The CDR3 is CASSQARSLNTEAFF. The CDR3 DNA is TGCGCCAGCAGCCAAGCAAGGTCTTTGAACACTGAAGCTTTCTTT.

The chain links TRBV10-3 to TRBJ1-2; 9 bases are a match to TRBD1. The V segment lost 0 bases and the J segment 5 bases; nucleotides outside the gene matches: 4. CDR1 and CDR2 from the germline V gene are ENHRY and SYGVKD. The CDR3 runs 15 residues. This CDR3 is CAISESTGGAYGYTF. The CDR3, as DNA: TGTGCCATCAGTGAGTCGACAGGGGGGGCTTATGGCTACACCTTC.

The CDR3 loop reads CASSSTSGRQETQYF. The CDR3 DNA sequence: TGTGCCAGCAGCTCGACTAGCGGGAGACAAGAGACCCAGTACTTC. The V gene is TRBV7-2, the J gene TRBJ2-5; 12 bases fit TRBD2. Germline V lookup: CDR1 SGHTA, CDR2 FQGNSA. V lost 4 bases and J lost 2; bases outside the gene matches: 2. The CDR3 sequence is 15 residues long. Full variable domain (outside the CDR3, taken from reference TRBV7-2 and TRBJ2-5): GAGVSQSPSNKVTEKGKDVELRCDPISGHTALYWYRQSLGQGLEFLIYFQGNSAPDKSGLPSDRFSAERTGGSVSTLTIQRTQQEDSAVYLCASSSTSGRQETQYFGPGTRLLVL.

CDR3: CASSWVAEEETQYF. CDR3 sequence (DNA): TGCGCCAGCAGCTGGGTAGCGGAGGAAGAGACCCAGTACTTC. This chain links TRBV5-1 with TRBJ2-5; the D gene is possibly TRBD2 (6 bases). The CDR3 covers 14 residues. V gave up 3 bases and J gave up 3 bases, with 12 bases separating them. Germline CDR1 reads SGHRS; CDR2 reads YFSETQ.

This clone has just one count. The V call is TRBV19, the J call TRBJ2-1, with TRBD2 matching over 12 bases. J was trimmed by 10 bases and V by 5 bases; bases with no gene match: 12. Germline values: CDR1 LNHDA, CDR2 SQIVND (reference sequence). This CDR3 comprises 16 residues. CDR3: CASSLLAGGFSGEQFF. The CDR3, as DNA: TGTGCCAGTAGTTTGCTAGCGGGAGGGTTCTCGGGGGAGCAGTTCTTC. The full variable domain, completed using reference TRBV19 and TRBJ2-1, is DGGITQSPKYLFRKEGQNVTLSCEQNLNHDAMYWYRQDPGQGLRLIYYSQIVNDFQKGDIAEGYSVSREKKESFPLTVTSAQKNPTAFYLCASSLLAGGFSGEQFFGPGTRLTVL.

This chain joins TRBV5-4 and TRBJ1-1, with TRBD1 matching 8 bases. CDR3 length equals 15 residues. V gave up 4 bases and J gave up 0 bases; unmatched junction bases: 5. Germline CDR1 is SGHNT and CDR2 is YYREEE (reference sequence). CDR3 region: CASSRGQELNTEAFF. CDR3 bases: TGTGCCAGCAGCAGGGGACAGGAGTTGAACACTGAAGCTTTCTTT.

The rearrangement joins TRBV7-9 to TRBJ2-3, with D perhaps matching TRBD2 (5 bases). CDR3 length: 14 residues. The ends were cut back, 7 bases at V and 3 bases at J, with 14 bases in the middle. Per the germline V gene, CDR1 is SEHNR and CDR2 is FQNEAQ (reference sequence). CDR3 coding DNA: TGTGCCAGCACCCCCCAGCGGAAGACAGATACGCAGTATTTT. This codes for CASTPQRKTDTQYF.

In this sample, this clone turned up a few times. The chain has TRBV10-2 and TRBJ1-1; TRBD1 aligns across 12 bases. J lost 7 bases, V lost 2 bases, and 5 bases had no gene match. The CDR3 loop spans 15 amino acids. Per the germline V gene, CDR1 is WSHSY and CDR2 is SAAADI. CDR3: CASSEGTGGPYEAFF. In DNA, the CDR3 is TGCGCCAGCAGTGAGGGGACAGGGGGCCCCTATGAAGCTTTCTTT.

V is TRBV28 and J is TRBJ2-6; no reliable D call. Per the germline V gene, CDR1 is MDHEN and CDR2 is SYDVKM. The CDR3 is made up of 16 amino acids. Trimming cost V 0 bases and J 1 base, with 7 bases left between them. CDR3 amino acids: CASSLWVGSGANVLTF. In nucleotides, the CDR3 is TGTGCCAGCAGTTTATGGGTCGGGTCTGGGGCCAACGTCCTGACTTTC.

The sample holds one count of this clone. V gene TRBV5-1 combines with J gene TRBJ1-6; 10 bases align to TRBD1. This CDR3 comprises 15 residues. CDR1 and CDR2 from the germline V gene are SGHRS and YFSETQ. With 4 bases clipped from V and 6 bases from J, the junction kept 4 bases outside the gene matches. The CDR3 sequence is CASSAGTGANSPLHF. In DNA, the CDR3 is TGCGCCAGCAGCGCCGGGACAGGGGCTAATTCACCCCTCCACTTT.

This chain links TRBV3-1 (or the pseudogene TRBV3-2) with TRBJ2-7; D is undetermined. This CDR3 spans 15 amino acids. In germline, CDR1 is LGHDT, CDR2 YNNKEL (reference sequence). Trimming took off 0 bases at V and 9 bases at J, with 18 bases between the two ends. The CDR3, as DNA: TGTGCCAGCAGCCAAGATCCAGTGGCCTTCCGCGGGCAGTACTTC. Translation gives CASSQDPVAFRGQYF.

This rearrangement joins TRBV5-1 to TRBJ1-6; D gene ambiguous. The CDR3 length is 15 residues. The germline gives CDR1 SGHRS, CDR2 YFSETQ. V dropped 2 bases and J dropped 7 bases, with 13 bases sitting between them. The CDR3 reads CASSLPSTSNSPLHF. CDR3 in DNA: TGCGCCAGCAGCTTACCCTCAACGTCGAATTCACCCCTCCACTTT.

The chain combines TRBV5-1 with TRBJ2-7; D might be TRBD2 (5 bases). The V end was cut by 0 bases, the J end by 6 bases, with 13 bases between. The CDR3 is made up of 14 amino acids. Germline CDR1 SGHRS, CDR2 YFSETQ. This chain's CDR3 is CASSLDTSPGEQYF. CDR3 sequence (DNA): TGCGCCAGCAGCTTGGACACTAGTCCTGGCGAGCAGTACTTC.

V gene TRBV28 combines with J gene TRBJ2-2, with a possible D match to TRBD2 (7 bases). Deletions cut 2 bases from V and 7 bases from J, with 14 bases between. Germline V lookup: CDR1 MDHEN, CDR2 SYDVKM. The CDR3 runs 15 residues. Here the CDR3 reads CASSLIAGAVGELFF. The DNA for the CDR3 is TGTGCCAGCAGTTTAATCGCGGGGGCGGTCGGGGAGCTGTTTTTT.